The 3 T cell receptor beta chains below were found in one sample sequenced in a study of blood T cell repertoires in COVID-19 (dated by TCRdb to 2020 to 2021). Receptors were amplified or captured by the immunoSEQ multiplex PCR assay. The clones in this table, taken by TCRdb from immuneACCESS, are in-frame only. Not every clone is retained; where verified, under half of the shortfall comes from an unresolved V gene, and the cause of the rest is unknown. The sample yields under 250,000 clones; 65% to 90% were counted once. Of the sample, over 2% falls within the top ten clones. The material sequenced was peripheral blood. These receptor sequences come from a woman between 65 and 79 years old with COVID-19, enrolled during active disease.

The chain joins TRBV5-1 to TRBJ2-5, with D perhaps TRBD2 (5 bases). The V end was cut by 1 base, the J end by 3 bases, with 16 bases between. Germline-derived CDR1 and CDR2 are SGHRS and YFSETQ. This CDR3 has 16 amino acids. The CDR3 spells CASSLFEGVRKETQYF. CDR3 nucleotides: TGCGCCAGCAGCTTGTTTGAGGGAGTACGGAAAGAGACCCAGTACTTC.

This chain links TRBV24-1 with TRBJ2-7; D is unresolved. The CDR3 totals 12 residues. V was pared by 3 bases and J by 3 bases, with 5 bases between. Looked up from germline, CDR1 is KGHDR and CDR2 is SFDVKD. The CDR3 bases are TGTGCCACCAGTGATACGGGCTACGAGCAGTACTTC. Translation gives CATSDTGYEQYF.

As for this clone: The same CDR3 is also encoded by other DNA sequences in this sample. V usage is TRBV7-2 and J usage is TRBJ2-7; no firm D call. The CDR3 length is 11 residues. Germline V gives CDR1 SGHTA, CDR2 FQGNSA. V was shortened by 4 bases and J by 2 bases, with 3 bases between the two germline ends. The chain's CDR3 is CASSSAYEQYF. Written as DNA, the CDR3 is TGTGCCAGCAGCTCCGCCTACGAGCAGTACTTC.